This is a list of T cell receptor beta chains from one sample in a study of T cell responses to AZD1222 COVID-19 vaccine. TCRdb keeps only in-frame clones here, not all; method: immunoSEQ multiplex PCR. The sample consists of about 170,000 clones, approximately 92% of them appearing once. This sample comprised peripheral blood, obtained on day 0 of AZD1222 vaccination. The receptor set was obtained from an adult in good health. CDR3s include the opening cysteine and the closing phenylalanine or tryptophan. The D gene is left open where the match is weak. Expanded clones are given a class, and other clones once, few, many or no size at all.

TGCGCCAGCAGCCCGACAGGACTCGCAGAGACCCAGTACTTC CASSPTGLAETQYF . TRBV5-1 few TRBJ2-5
TGTGCCAGCAGTTCGACAGCTAACTATGGCTACACCTTC CASSSTANYGYTF . TRBV6-5 . TRBJ1-2
TGTGCCAGCTCACTAAATTATAGGACTCGACAGGGGGTGGCGCGCGGCTACACCTTC CASSLNYRTRQGVARGYTF TRBD1 TRBV18 . TRBJ1-2
TGCGCCAGCAGCCCGTTTGGGGCCCCGGAAGAGAACACTGAAGCTTTCTTT CASSPFGAPEENTEAFF . TRBV4-1 once TRBJ1-1
TGCGCCAGCAGCTCGGCCGGACAGAACACTGAAGCTTTCTTT CASSSAGQNTEAFF . TRBV5-1 . TRBJ1-1
TGTGCCAGCAGCTTAACCCCCAGAAGCACAGATACGCAGTATTTT CASSLTPRSTDTQYF . TRBV7-3 . TRBJ2-3
TGTGCCAGCTCACCGGGGCTCGCAGATACGCAGTATTTT CASSPGLADTQYF . TRBV18 . TRBJ2-3
TGTGCCAGCAGTGAACTGGCGGTCTATAGCAATCAGCCCCAGCATTTT CASSELAVYSNQPQHF . TRBV6-1 . TRBJ1-5
TGTGCCAGCAGTTTAGCACAGGGGTGGAATTCACCCCTCCACTTT CASSLAQGWNSPLHF TRBD1 TRBV6-5 . TRBJ1-6
TGTGCCAGCAGTTTACGGGGAATGGTCAACGATCAGCCCCAGCATTTT CASSLRGMVNDQPQHF . TRBV27 . TRBJ1-5
TGTGCCAGTAACAAAGCCTCCACTGGGGCCAACGTCCTGACTTTC CASNKASTGANVLTF . TRBV19 . TRBJ2-6
TGCGCCAGCAGCTGGGGGACAGGGGCCTACGAGCAGTACTTC CASSWGTGAYEQYF TRBD1 TRBV5-1 . TRBJ2-7
TGTGCCTGGAGGAAAGGGAGAGAGACCCAGTACTTC CAWRKGRETQYF . TRBV30 . TRBJ2-5
TGTGCCAGCAGACATCTCCGGGGGATGAACACTGAAGCTTTCTTT CASRHLRGMNTEAFF . TRBV27 . TRBJ1-1
TGTGCCAGCAGTTACTCCACCCAAGCGGGGGTCTACAATGAGCAGTTCTTC CASSYSTQAGVYNEQFF TRBD2 TRBV6-2/TRBV6-3 . TRBJ2-1
TGTGCCTGGAGTCCCCAGGGGAGTGGGTTATACTACGAGCAGTACTTC CAWSPQGSGLYYEQYF . TRBV30 . TRBJ2-7
TGTGCCAGCAGTTACTCGGGACAGAAACCCGAAGCTTTCTTT CASSYSGQKPEAFF TRBD1 TRBV6-5 . TRBJ1-1
TGTGCCAGCAGCTTATCCGGGACTAGCGGTTACAATGAGCAGTTCTTC CASSLSGTSGYNEQFF TRBD2 TRBV7-8 . TRBJ2-1
TGTGCCAGCTCCGTAGGAAGAAGAAGTTCACCCCTCCACTTT CASSVGRRSSPLHF . TRBV28 . TRBJ1-6
TGTGCCAGCAGCGGCGGGGGCGATGGCTACACCTTC CASSGGGDGYTF . TRBV5-6 . TRBJ1-2
TGTGCCAGGGGGTGGACAGATACGCAGTATTTT CARGWTDTQYF . TRBV2 . TRBJ2-3
TGTGCCAGCAGTTGGGGGGCAGGGCGACTGTTTTTT CASSWGAGRLFF . TRBV6-5 . TRBJ1-4
TGCGCCAGCAGCCGGACCCCAGGGGCGGAGCAGCCCCAGCATTTT CASSRTPGAEQPQHF . TRBV5-1 . TRBJ1-5
TGTGCCAGCAGTTCGGGGTTAGGTGGGGGCGTGGAGACCCAGTACTTC CASSSGLGGGVETQYF . TRBV5-4 . TRBJ2-5
TGTGCCACCAGCAGGGACCGCTGGGACCTAACAGCTAACTATGGCTACACCTTC CATSRDRWDLTANYGYTF . TRBV15 . TRBJ1-2
TGTGCCAGCAGCGTATCCCACGAGCAGTACTTC CASSVSHEQYF . TRBV9 . TRBJ2-7
TGTGCCAGCAGGTGGGTCGGGAGTCCCCTCTACGAGCAGTACTTC CASRWVGSPLYEQYF . TRBV13 . TRBJ2-7
TGTGCCAGTAGTGTCGGGGGGGCCACCTACAATGAGCAGTTCTTC CASSVGGATYNEQFF TRBD2 TRBV19 once TRBJ2-1
TGTGCCAGTAGTCCTCCCGGGGTCCGGAATCAGCCCCAGCATTTT CASSPPGVRNQPQHF . TRBV19 . TRBJ1-5
TGTGCCAGCTCACCATTATTCCTCCCATCCGGACAGGGTCGGACTGAAGCTTTCTTT CASSPLFLPSGQGRTEAFF TRBD1 TRBV18 . TRBJ1-1
TGTGCCAGCAGCTTAGATTTTGGGACAGAGGTTCTCAGGAGCTACACCTTC CASSLDFGTEVLRSYTF TRBD1 TRBV7-9 . TRBJ1-2
TGCGCCAGCAGCTTGGTACCGGGGACAGGGAGCTCCTATAATTCACCCCTCCACTTT CASSLVPGTGSSYNSPLHF TRBD1 TRBV5-1 . TRBJ1-6
TGTGCCAGCAGTTACTCGAGGAGCGATGGCTACACCTTC CASSYSRSDGYTF . TRBV6-5 . TRBJ1-2
TGTGCCGTTAGCTCTGGGGCCAACGTCCTGACTTTC CAVSSGANVLTF . TRBV19 few TRBJ2-6
TGTGCCAGCAGCGCTTCGGGACAATATAATTCACCCCTCCACTTT CASSASGQYNSPLHF . TRBV7-3 . TRBJ1-6
TGCGCCAGCAGCCACCGTATAGGGCTGAACACTGAAGCTTTCTTT CASSHRIGLNTEAFF . TRBV4-3 . TRBJ1-1